This TCR beta chain was identified during a study of CD8+CD57+ T cells in acquired aplastic anemia. Overall study results and limits: Levels of CD8+ Simpson's diversity were not significantly distinct in patients versus controls.

Per germline, CDR1 SGHTA and CDR2 FQGTGA. The CDR3 length is 15 residues. About this clonotype: Its specificity is unknown. The germline gene is not matched at one end of the junction; a read error may be the cause.

TCR beta VDJ and CDR3 were profiled, and genomic DNA was the template. TCRdb called the reads again in MiXCR, with one record for every CDR3 protein. This sample has hundreds of thousands of distinct CDR3 sequences, with about 70% found just once. This clonotype was sampled from a human donor in good health, serving as a control. The sample comprised sorted CD4+, CD8+, or CD8+CD57+ T cells (not recorded which) from PBMCs. This chain connects TRBV7-3 to TRBJ1-1; 9 positions agree with TRBD1. CDR3 nucleotides: TGTGCCACCAGCCGTGTTCAACAGGGGGCGGGTGAAGCTTTCTTT. Protein sequence: CATSRVQQGAGEAFF.